This T cell receptor (beta chain) was recorded in a study of shared clonotypes between healthy human individuals. Across the whole study: CD8 memory received one plate per donor, CD8 naive two, CD4 memory three and CD4 naive three. Findings of the study overall: The sole specimen, blood, was sampled, and tissue repertoires likely differ. Larger richness was generally estimated for naive than memory subsets.

V was pared by 0 bases and J by 8 bases, with 8 bases between. The CDR3 spans 12 residues. The germline V gene has CDR1 SGHNT and CDR2 YYREEE (reference sequence). Regarding this clone: Its antigen is unidentified.

Original methodology: ImmunoSEQ supplied junction-only sequences lacking quality scores, so filtering was different. TCRdb keeps only in-frame clones here, not all; method: immunoSEQ multiplex PCR. D and trimming were read from the DNA, whereas the V and J calls and clone size are those reported in that table. The table has under 850,000 clones, around 77% seen once. The sequencing sample was made of memory CD4+ T cells sorted from blood. The subset is: CD45RA-negative fraction. The J gene is TRBJ1-2, the V gene TRBV5-4; D is possibly TRBD1 (5 bases). The clonotype originates from a woman in her thirties in good health. The CDR3 sequence is CASSLVPGGYTF. The CDR3 DNA follows: TGTGCCAGCAGCTTGGTCCCAGGGGGCTACACCTTC.